A single count supports the clone carrying this T cell receptor beta chain. Its antigen is unknown. This entry belongs to a study of cytomegalovirus exposure and HLA in healthy donors. Broader study findings: Common viral pathogens seemed to be connected with several of the most significant clusters, according to a later analysis. A later analysis reportedly found fewer N-insertions in an Asian-associated ancestry cluster than the approximately 730-donor mean. Sequencing artifact likely explains a cluster of highly shared sequence variants.

PCR used 60 Vbeta primers and 13 Jbeta primers. Per the authors' pipeline: An analysis performed later counted 73 million or so unique TCR beta chains (roughly 11 million of them shared). The method was immunoSEQ multiplex PCR; TCRdb's version includes in-frame clones alone and lacks a portion of them. Clone size and the V and J calls come from that table; the DNA yielded D and trimming. The table records around 100,000 clones, approximately 74% of them present only once. The germline gives CDR1 SQVTM, CDR2 ANQGSEA. The CDR3 sequence is 13 residues long. The germline V and J ends were trimmed by 1 base and 0 bases, with 6 bases remaining between them.

The sequenced sample consisted of PBMCs. The gene calls are TRBV29-1 and TRBJ1-1; D gene uncertain. This clonotype was sampled from a woman aged 35 to 49 in good health and CMV-seropositive. The CDR3 DNA follows: TGCAGCGTTGAAGGGGCAGTGAACACTGAAGCTTTCTTT. Its protein product is CSVEGAVNTEAFF.